The 12 T cell receptor beta chains presented below share a single source sample, sequenced in a study of response to subunit inactivated influenza vaccine. TCRdb passed the RT-PCR reads through MiXCR, listing each CDR3 protein once. The sample includes hundreds of thousands of distinct CDR3 sequences, approximately 20% of them seen just once. The sample was PBMCs from blood, taken approximately 22 months after vaccination. The source is a man between 45 and 75 years old who received an inactivated influenza vaccine.

This clonotype was seen a few times. The J gene is TRBJ2-5, the V gene TRBV29-1; 9 bases fit TRBD1. Germline lookup yields CDR1 SQVTM and CDR2 ANQGSEA. The CDR3 has 14 residues. The V segment lost 3 bases and the J segment 5 bases; nucleotides outside the gene matches: 7. This chain's CDR3 is CSVDAGTGTETQYF. DNA for the CDR3: TGCAGCGTTGATGCCGGGACAGGGACGGAGACCCAGTACTTC.

This clonotype has a handful of counts. The chain links TRBV7-9 to TRBJ2-1, with 13 bases aligning to TRBD2. Germline CDR1 is SEHNR and CDR2 is FQNEAQ (reference sequence). There are 13 residues in the CDR3. The V segment lost 1 base and the J segment 13 bases; nucleotides outside the gene matches: 1. CDR3 bases: TGTGCCAGCAGCTTAGGGACTAGCGGGAGCCAGTTCTTC. It is translated as CASSLGTSGSQFF.

The chain is built from TRBV6-1 and TRBJ1-1; D is ambiguous. The CDR3 contains 14 residues. The germline CDR1 and CDR2 sequences are MNHNS and SASEGT. The V gene lost 4 bases and the J gene lost 5 bases, with 14 bases spanning the gap. The CDR3 coding sequence is TGTGCCAGCAGTGGGGGTCTTGAAGGGACTGAAGCTTTCTTT. This codes for CASSGGLEGTEAFF.

This clonotype was recorded a few times. The V and J genes are TRBV7-9 and TRBJ1-4, with D possibly matching TRBD1 (5 bases). V gave up 6 bases and J gave up 4 bases, with 15 bases separating them. The CDR3 sequence is 15 residues long. The germline V gene encodes CDR1 SEHNR and CDR2 FQNEAQ (reference sequence). The CDR3 sequence: CASSRRQQHNEKLFF. CDR3 in DNA: TGTGCCAGCAGTCGAAGACAGCAACATAATGAAAAACTGTTTTTT. The complete variable domain, with remaining parts taken from reference TRBV7-9 and TRBJ1-4, reads DTGVSQNPRHKITKRGQNVTFRCDPISEHNRLYWYRQTLGQGPEFLTYFQNEAQLEKSRLLSDRFSAERPKGSFSTLEIQRTEQGDSAMYLCASSRRQQHNEKLFFGSGTQLSVL.

The rearrangement links TRBV7-9 to TRBJ1-5; 7 nucleotides agree with TRBD1. The CDR3 runs 17 residues. J was trimmed by 2 bases and V by 5 bases; bases with no gene match: 12. Germline CDR1 SEHNR, CDR2 FQNEAQ (reference sequence). CDR3 DNA: TGTGCCAGCAGCCCGGCAGGGGGGAGGACAGGCAATCAGCCCCAGCATTTT. Encoded protein: CASSPAGGRTGNQPQHF. Complete variable domain (other parts from reference TRBV7-9 and TRBJ1-5): DTGVSQNPRHKITKRGQNVTFRCDPISEHNRLYWYRQTLGQGPEFLTYFQNEAQLEKSRLLSDRFSAERPKGSFSTLEIQRTEQGDSAMYLCASSPAGGRTGNQPQHFGDGTRLSIL.

This clonotype has ten or more counts. This chain connects TRBV6-2 or TRBV6-3 to TRBJ1-5; no clear D gene. The CDR3 runs to 13 residues. V lost 6 bases and J lost 0, with 6 bases in between. Per germline, CDR1 MNHEY and CDR2 SVGEGT. The CDR3 bases are TGTGCCAGCAGGGGAGTTAGCAATCAGCCCCAGCATTTT. It translates to CASRGVSNQPQHF.

This clonotype has a handful of counts. The chain is built from TRBV12-3 or TRBV12-4 and TRBJ2-2, with D hard to call. This CDR3 region has 13 residues. V lost 3 bases, J lost 6 bases, and 8 bases lay in between. The CDR3 region has the DNA TGTGCCAGCAGTTTTCTTTCTTCCGGGGAGCTGTTTTTT. It is translated as CASSFLSSGELFF.

This clonotype occurred a few times. This chain links TRBV11-2 with TRBJ2-3; D possibly matches TRBD1 or TRBD2 (5 bases each). The germline V gene encodes CDR1 SGHAT and CDR2 FQNNGV. The CDR3 has 16 amino acids. V lost 4 bases to trimming and J lost 0 bases, with 14 bases between them. CDR3 DNA sequence: TGTGCCAGCAGCTCCTCCGGGGCGGAAAGCACAGATACGCAGTATTTT. Translated: CASSSSGAESTDTQYF.

The chain uses TRBV5-1 and TRBJ1-6; the D gene is possibly TRBD1 (5 bases). Trimming removed 0 bases at V and 3 bases at J, with 13 bases between. CDR1 and CDR2 (germline): SGHRS, YFSETQ. This CDR3 has 17 amino acids. CDR3 nucleotide sequence: TGCGCCAGCAGCTTGGCCGTGGGGGGTGACTATAATTCACCCCTCCACTTT. Protein sequence: CASSLAVGGDYNSPLHF.

The rearrangement joins TRBV11-2 to TRBJ2-4, with 7 bases fitting TRBD2. After removal of 5 bases from V and 8 bases from J, the junction contained 3 bases not matched to a gene. The CDR3 contains 12 residues. Germline V gene data show CDR1 as SGHAT and CDR2 as FQNNGV. The CDR3 nucleotides are TGTGCCAGCAGCCCTACTAGCGACATTCAGTACTTC. Its translation is CASSPTSDIQYF.

The rearrangement uses TRBV3-1 and TRBJ2-5, with no clear D. This CDR3 has 14 residues. V lost 4 bases and J 5 bases, leaving 14 bases between the germline ends. From germline, CDR1 is LGHDT and CDR2 YNNKEL (reference sequence). CDR3 in amino acids: CASSPRQVGETQYF. As DNA, the CDR3 is TGTGCCAGCAGCCCCCGGCAGGTGGGGGAGACCCAGTACTTC.

This clonotype was counted between two and nine times. The chain links TRBV10-3 to TRBJ2-1; TRBD2 agrees at 11 bases. There are 14 residues in the CDR3. Unmatched junction bases numbered 6, after V lost 6 bases and J lost 8 bases. Germline V CDR1 and CDR2: ENHRY, SYGVKD. CDR3 loop: CAISPGLAVHEQFF. The CDR3 nucleotides read TGTGCCATCAGCCCGGGACTAGCGGTCCATGAGCAGTTCTTC.